This paragraph covers one T cell receptor beta chain sequence. Antigen: not known. This entry is derived from a study of CD4 T cells in relation to SARS-CoV-2 and coronaviruses. J was trimmed by 2 bases and V by 7 bases; bases with no gene match: 11. Germline lookup yields CDR1 MDHEN and CDR2 SYDVKM. The CDR3 sequence is 17 residues long. Study conclusions and caveats: Approximately 65% of donors had memory CD4+ clonotypes crossrecognizing SARS-CoV-2 and common cold coronavirus spike. According to naive versus memory sequencing, detected responses are memory recall, not newly primed.

Unexposed donor CD4+ T cells date from about 2011-2018, before the COVID-19 pandemic. Here immunoSEQ multiplex PCR was the method, and the copy in TCRdb shows in-frame clones only, minus some. The table includes 60,000 to 80,000 clones, around 86% detected once. This clonotype was obtained from a human donor in good health. The chain carries TRBV28 and TRBJ2-6, with 7 bases matching TRBD1. What was sequenced was memory CD4+ T cells from PBMCs. CDR3 DNA: TGTGCCAGCAAAATGAGAAGGGGGCGGACTGGGGCCAACGTCCTGACTTTC. It yields the protein CASKMRRGRTGANVLTF. The full variable domain, in which reference TRBV28 and TRBJ2-6 provide the parts outside the CDR3, is DVKVTQSSRYLVKRTGEKVFLECVQDMDHENMFWYRQDPGLGLRLIYFSYDVKMKEKGDIPEGYSVSREKKERFSLILESASTNQTSMYLCASKMRRGRTGANVLTFGAGSRLTVL.